Listed below are T cell receptor beta chains from one sample, sequenced in a study of human T cells and chemical hapten exposure. TCRdb passed the RACE reads through MiXCR, listing each CDR3 protein once. The repertoire consists of under 450,000 distinct CDR3 sequences, with more than 4.5% occurring once and the leading ten covering around 2.3%. This specimen consisted of whole blood, obtained in connection with sensitization to the hapten diphenylcyclopropenone (DPC). Receptors were obtained from a woman in her 50s with alopecia areata. Some clones in this sample may be carry-over from other donors' samples. Each CDR3 is given without its conserved first and last residue. Clone size is given for some rows only: seen once, a few or many times, or a class if the clone is expanded.

clone_size j_call v_call cdr3_aa
few TRBJ2-7 TRBV5-4 ASSPTDGGEQY
many TRBJ2-5 TRBV9 ASSVGSSGGQETQY
many TRBJ1-1 TRBV7-3 ASSLTSDTEAF
many TRBJ2-5 TRBV20-1 SAREAGGDETQY
NA TRBJ2-1 TRBV10-3 AISDRGSYNEQF
few TRBJ1-5 TRBV29-1 SVGQDNQPQH
few TRBJ2-1 TRBV7-2 AKRVAGAREQF
many TRBJ2-7 TRBV29-1 LQGLAVTEGIFYEQY
many TRBJ1-1 TRBV7-2 ASSHRAAHLLTEAF
many TRBJ2-1 TRBV29-1 SAHPRGIMVNEQF
NA TRBJ2-7 TRBV6-1 ASSDKPSGPYEQY
many TRBJ1-5 TRBV28 ASSLRGGSNQPQH
many TRBJ1-3 TRBV5-6 ASSLVDISGNTIY
many TRBJ1-5 TRBV20-1 SARDWGQVRQPQH
few TRBJ2-6 TRBV5-4 ASSFGGRAPGANVLT
few TRBJ2-7 TRBV28 ASMSVLHYEQY
NA TRBJ2-7 TRBV11-2 ASSLVPPEQY
many TRBJ1-1 TRBV5-1 ASSEATEAF
many TRBJ1-5 TRBV6-6 ASSYVQGGGNQPQH
many TRBJ1-2 TRBV29-1 SVGQGAGYT
many TRBJ2-3 TRBV5-1 ASSRTGDDTDTQY
NA TRBJ1-2 TRBV5-1 ASSLSTGDYGYT
few TRBJ2-6 TRBV20-1 SAPSQGNRSGANVLT
NA TRBJ2-3 TRBV6-5 ASSSYGAADTQY
many TRBJ1-4 TRBV18 ASSQFGQGASHEKLF
many TRBJ2-3 TRBV6-5 ASNQGDTQY
many TRBJ2-6 TRBV29-1 SVETGANVLT
NA TRBJ2-5 TRBV6-6 ASSYSWGETQY
many TRBJ2-7 TRBV4-3 ASSQAPRGYEQY
few TRBJ2-1 TRBV2 ASVRTGGNEQF
many TRBJ1-6 TRBV20-1 SPSGFSSPLH
many TRBJ1-5 TRBV20-1 SAPNPGQGDQPQH
many TRBJ1-2 TRBV6-1 ASRDRGRINYGYT
many TRBJ1-2 TRBV6-4 ASSDSWRNYGYT
many TRBJ2-7 TRBV6-6 ASSYGEGSYEQY
many TRBJ2-5 TRBV7-3 ASSLGAQETQY
NA TRBJ1-5 TRBV4-3 ASSQDLPPGPERSNQPQH
few TRBJ2-2 TRBV3-1 ASSQGWNTGELF
many TRBJ1-1 TRBV7-3 ASGTGRRTEAF
many TRBJ2-1 TRBV20-1 SVLGLADNEQF
many TRBJ1-5 TRBV3-1 ASSQEALGNQPQH
many TRBJ1-2 TRBV5-6 ASSLVRLGQPANYGYT
few TRBJ2-1 TRBV12-3/TRBV12-4 ASSHPGWEQF
many TRBJ2-7 TRBV7-2 ASSGTFYEQY
many TRBJ2-1 TRBV3-1 ASSPNLAGQYNEQF
NA TRBJ2-7 TRBV29-1 SVEDLGEQY
many TRBJ2-5 TRBV12-3/TRBV12-4 ASSLRRTSGREETQY
few TRBJ2-3 TRBV20-1 SARGPLGDTQY
many TRBJ2-7 TRBV10-3 AISRDRGYEQY
many TRBJ2-3 TRBV24-1 ATSDYGGASTDTQY
many TRBJ2-3 TRBV29-1 SVASGDTQY
many TRBJ2-1 TRBV6-1 ASSDGQGVGGEQF
NA TRBJ2-3 TRBV24-1 ATSAEGVSTDTQY
NA TRBJ2-1 TRBV6-2/TRBV6-3 ASSYLSPGSDEQF
many TRBJ2-5 TRBV7-3 ASSPGQGAETQY
NA TRBJ1-1 TRBV6-5 ASSYEWEAF
many TRBJ2-7 TRBV20-1 SASPSLGEQY
NA TRBJ2-1 TRBV7-3 ASSRLAGGPNEQF
NA TRBJ2-3 TRBV20-1 SAQGGSGDTQY
NA TRBJ2-3 TRBV9 ASSVAGTSGGSPSTDTQY